Shown below are 10 T cell receptor beta chains from a single sample sequenced in a study of blood T cell repertoires in COVID-19. Sequenced by immunoSEQ multiplex PCR; TCRdb stores in-frame clones only, minus some. This sample has about 160,000 clones; about 83% occur once, and the top ten carry about 15%. Sequenced input: peripheral blood. The receptors were gathered from a woman of 80 years or more with acute or convalescent COVID-19.

CDR3 sequence: CASSAGAHSNQPQHF. The CDR3 nucleotides are TGTGCCAGCAGTGCAGGGGCGCATAGCAATCAGCCCCAGCATTTT. V is TRBV2 and J is TRBJ1-5; possibly TRBD1 for D (6 bases). The CDR3 consists of 15 residues. Trimming removed 4 bases from V and 0 bases from J, with 10 bases in between. CDR1 is SNHLY, CDR2 FYNNEI, per germline.

CDR3 region: CASSPQEGNSPLHF. CDR3 nucleotides: TGTGCCAGCTCACCACAGGAGGGTAATTCACCCCTCCACTTT. V is TRBV18 and J is TRBJ1-6, with unresolved D. V was pared by 1 base and J by 6 bases, with 7 bases between. Germline values: CDR1 KGHSH, CDR2 LQKENI. There are 14 residues in the CDR3. Full variable domain (remainder filled in from reference TRBV18 and TRBJ1-6): NAGVMQNPRHLVRRRGQEARLRCSPMKGHSHVYWYRQLPEEGLKFMVYLQKENIIDESGMPKERFSAEFPKEGPSILRIQQVVRGDSAAYFCASSPQEGNSPLHFGNGTRLTVT.

This chain connects TRBV20-1 to TRBJ1-3, with no clear D. Germline V gene lookup returns CDR1 DFQATT and CDR2 SNEGSKA (reference sequence). The CDR3 has 14 amino acids. V lost 3 bases and J lost 0, with 9 bases in between. The CDR3 loop is CSASWAVSGNTIYF. In nucleotides, the CDR3 is TGCAGTGCTAGTTGGGCCGTCTCTGGAAACACCATATATTTT.

The chain links TRBV11-3 to TRBJ2-7; D is ambiguous. The V end lost 4 bases, the J end lost 6 bases, and 10 bases lay between the germline ends. CDR1 and CDR2 from the germline V gene are SGHNT and YENEEA. CDR3 size: 12 residues. For the CDR3, the DNA is TGTGCCAGCAGCTCCCTTAGCTCCGAGCAGTACTTC. Encoded protein: CASSSLSSEQYF.

Only a few counts were recorded for this clone. The genes are TRBV2 and TRBJ2-2, with 14 bases aligning to TRBD2. CDR3 length: 16 amino acids. V dropped 7 bases and J dropped 1; count of bases not matched to a gene: 2. Germline V gene sequence: CDR1 SNHLY, CDR2 FYNNEI. The CDR3 protein is CASTGLAGGNTGELFF. As DNA, the CDR3 is TGTGCCAGCACCGGACTAGCGGGAGGGAACACCGGGGAGCTGTTTTTT.

This chain connects TRBV27 to TRBJ1-1; TRBD1 matches at 7 bases. V lost 2 bases, J lost 4 bases, and 7 bases stayed unmatched. Germline CDR1 and CDR2: MNHEY and SMNVEV (reference sequence). The CDR3 spans 15 residues. CDR3 in amino acids: CASSLRATGATEAFF. The CDR3 DNA reads TGTGCCAGCAGTTTACGGGCAACAGGGGCCACTGAAGCTTTCTTT.

The V and J genes are TRBV30 and TRBJ1-1; D possibly corresponds to TRBD1 (6 bases). This CDR3 has 13 residues. Trimming removed 3 bases from V and 4 bases from J, with 12 bases in between. Looked up from germline, CDR1 is GTSNPN and CDR2 is SVGIG (reference sequence). The CDR3 region is CAWRKRGGTEAFF. For the CDR3, the DNA is TGTGCCTGGAGGAAACGAGGGGGCACTGAAGCTTTCTTT.

The rearrangement joins TRBV19 to TRBJ1-1, with 10 bases aligning to TRBD1. V shed 3 bases, J shed 5 bases, and the junction held 6 bases outside the gene matches. The CDR3 covers 15 residues. CDR1 is LNHDA, CDR2 SQIVND, per germline (reference sequence). The CDR3 reads CASSMVWTGGTEAFF. The CDR3 nucleotides read TGTGCCAGTAGTATGGTTTGGACAGGGGGGACTGAAGCTTTCTTT.

This chain joins TRBV9 and TRBJ1-2, with TRBD1 matching 7 bases. With V trimmed by 0 bases and J by 4 bases, 6 bases remained unmatched. This CDR3 spans 15 amino acids. Per the germline V gene, CDR1 is SGDLS and CDR2 is YYNGEE. CDR3 residues: CASSVAGTAIYGYTF. CDR3 DNA sequence: TGTGCCAGCAGCGTAGCTGGGACAGCCATCTATGGCTACACCTTC.

The genes are TRBV4-1 and TRBJ2-1; D remains ambiguous. The CDR3 consists of 14 residues. The germline V gene encodes CDR1 MGHRA and CDR2 YSYEKL. The germline V and J ends were trimmed by 0 bases and 4 bases, with 7 bases remaining between them. CDR3 bases: TGCGCCAGCAGCCAAGACGGCGGATACAATGAGCAGTTCTTC. Translated: CASSQDGGYNEQFF.